This paragraph covers one T cell receptor (beta chain) sequence. The antigen is not known. Clones were read by immunoSEQ multiplex PCR, and TCRdb kept only the in-frame ones, dropping some. The data contain some 130,000 clones, 65% to 90% of them singletons. These data belong to a study of T cell responses to AZD1222 COVID-19 vaccine. Study-level points and caveats: In all cases, repertoires were sampled only after the peak T cell response. Spike-wide vaccine-associated CD4 TCRs dominated at 160-218 and 743-854.

CDR1 LNHDA and CDR2 SQIVND come from the germline V gene (reference sequence). Trimming took 7 bases from V and 3 from J, leaving 18 bases between them. The CDR3 covers 16 residues. The sequence was collected from an adult in good health. V gene TRBV19 combines with J gene TRBJ2-2, with D maybe TRBD2 (6 bases). Material: peripheral blood, obtained on day 0 of AZD1222 vaccination. The CDR3 is CASKNGGARYTGELFF. CDR3 bases: TGTGCCAGTAAGAACGGAGGGGCCCGATACACCGGGGAGCTGTTTTTT. Complete variable domain (other parts from reference TRBV19 and TRBJ2-2): DGGITQSPKYLFRKEGQNVTLSCEQNLNHDAMYWYRQDPGQGLRLIYYSQIVNDFQKGDIAEGYSVSREKKESFPLTVTSAQKNPTAFYLCASKNGGARYTGELFFGEGSRLTVL.